These 13 T cell receptor beta chains were sequenced from one sample in a study of cytomegalovirus exposure and HLA in healthy donors. In the PCR, 60 Vbeta and 13 Jbeta primers were used. Method: immunoSEQ multiplex PCR; TCRdb's copy keeps in-frame clones and lacks some. The table includes approximately 190,000 clones, around 86% detected once. Source material: PBMCs. These receptors originate from a woman in her late teens or twenties in good health and CMV-seronegative.

The chain combines TRBV7-2 with TRBJ2-7, with a weak D call TRBD1 (6 bases). Trimming shortened V by 1 base and J by 7 bases, and 14 bases separated the two germline ends. This CDR3 spans 14 amino acids. CDR1 is SGHTA and CDR2 is FQGNSA in the germline V gene. The CDR3 here is CASSLVWGPGEQYF. DNA of the CDR3: TGTGCCAGCAGCTTAGTTTGGGGGCCGGGAGAGCAGTACTTC.

CDR3 residues: CASSLWGTGSYEQYF. CDR3 nucleotide sequence: TGTGCCAGCAGTTTATGGGGGACAGGGTCCTACGAGCAGTACTTC. The rearrangement links TRBV28 to TRBJ2-7, with 9 nucleotides matching TRBD1. The ends lost 0 bases at V and 1 base at J; junction bases unmatched: 1. CDR1 and CDR2 (germline): MDHEN, SYDVKM. The CDR3 extends over 15 amino acids.

The chain combines TRBV29-1 with TRBJ1-4, with D possibly TRBD1 on 6 matching bases. This CDR3 is 13 amino acids long. With 8 bases removed from V and 7 bases from J, the gap between germline ends came to 17 bases. Germline CDR1 and CDR2: SQVTM and ANQGSEA. The CDR3 reads CSLGGGTGEKLFF. The CDR3 DNA sequence: TGCAGCTTAGGGGGGGGGACGGGTGAAAAACTGTTTTTT.

V and J are TRBV27 and TRBJ1-5, with 9 bases identical to TRBD1. CDR3 length: 14 amino acids. V lost 6 bases and J lost 7; bases outside the gene matches: 7. The V gene's germline CDR1 is MNHEY and CDR2 SMNVEV (reference sequence). Written as DNA, the CDR3 is TGTGCCAGCAGGACACAGGGGGCAGGGCAGCCCCAGCATTTT. Protein product: CASRTQGAGQPQHF.

This chain uses TRBV19 with TRBJ1-3, with 7 bases fitting TRBD1. After removal of 4 bases from V and 2 bases from J, the junction contained 8 bases not matched to a gene. The CDR3 is made up of 16 amino acids. Germline V lookup: CDR1 LNHDA, CDR2 SQIVND (reference sequence). The CDR3 sequence: CASSTMTGKAGNTIYF. The CDR3 DNA follows: TGTGCCAGTAGTACTATGACAGGGAAGGCTGGAAACACCATATATTTT. Together with reference TRBV19 and TRBJ1-3, the CDR3 gives the full variable domain: DGGITQSPKYLFRKEGQNVTLSCEQNLNHDAMYWYRQDPGQGLRLIYYSQIVNDFQKGDIAEGYSVSREKKESFPLTVTSAQKNPTAFYLCASSTMTGKAGNTIYFGEGSWLTVV.

The chain uses TRBV5-1 and TRBJ2-3; D not certain. This CDR3 region has 13 residues. The V end lost 0 bases, the J end lost 3 bases, and 5 bases lay between the germline ends. In germline, CDR1 is SGHRS, CDR2 YFSETQ. CDR3 DNA sequence: TGCGCCAGCAGCTTGGTCGAGACAGATACGCAGTATTTT. Translation gives CASSLVETDTQYF.

J is TRBJ2-7 and V is TRBV5-5; the D is unclear. The ends were cut back, 4 bases at V and 2 bases at J, with 13 bases in the middle. CDR1 and CDR2 from the germline V gene are SGHKS and YYEKEE (reference sequence). This CDR3 has 14 residues. CDR3 sequence (DNA): TGTGCCAGCAGCACCTACAGAGCTACCTACGAGCAGTACTTC. Translation gives CASSTYRATYEQYF.

The rearrangement joins TRBV27 to TRBJ1-1; D remains unclear. Germline-derived CDR1 and CDR2 are MNHEY and SMNVEV (reference sequence). V was pared by 2 bases and J by 2 bases, with 9 bases between. CDR3 size: 14 residues. The CDR3 here is CASSLRQKNTEAFF. CDR3 DNA: TGTGCCAGCAGTTTAAGACAAAAAAACACTGAAGCTTTCTTT.

The chain links TRBV19 to TRBJ1-2, with 9 bases matching TRBD1. Germline V gene lookup returns CDR1 LNHDA and CDR2 SQIVND (reference sequence). After removal of 4 bases from V and 3 bases from J, the junction contained 3 bases not matched to a gene. The CDR3 is 14 residues long. The CDR3 region is CASSNDRGDYGYTF. CDR3 nucleotides: TGTGCCAGTAGTAACGACAGGGGGGACTATGGCTACACCTTC.

This chain uses TRBV5-1 with TRBJ2-7; 14 bases match TRBD2. The CDR3 spans 16 residues. V trimming: 5 bases; J trimming: 5 bases; junction bases outside the gene matches: 9. In germline, CDR1 is SGHRS, CDR2 YFSETQ. The CDR3: CASRKSGTSGRNEQYF. The CDR3 region has the DNA TGCGCCAGCAGAAAATCCGGGACTAGCGGGAGAAACGAGCAGTACTTC.

V usage is TRBV6-5 and J usage is TRBJ2-2; 7 nucleotides line up with TRBD1. Germline assignment: CDR1 MNHEY and CDR2 SVGAGI. The CDR3 extends over 12 amino acids. After removal of 6 bases from V and 10 bases from J, the junction contained 5 bases not matched to a gene. CDR3 coding DNA: TGTGCCAGCAGATCGGGACAGAAGGAGCTGTTTTTT. Translation gives CASRSGQKELFF.

V is TRBV6-1 and J is TRBJ2-7, with D unresolved. V was clipped by 10 bases and J by 1 base, with 14 bases between them. Germline loops: CDR1 MNHNS, CDR2 SASEGT. This CDR3 region has 13 residues. CDR3 loop: CAIDGEPSYEQYF. DNA for the CDR3: TGTGCCATCGACGGAGAACCTTCCTACGAGCAGTACTTC.

The chain links TRBV10-3 to TRBJ2-2; TRBD1 matches at 9 bases. With 6 bases clipped from V and 3 bases from J, the junction kept 14 bases outside the gene matches. This CDR3 spans 18 amino acids. CDR1 and CDR2 from the germline V gene are ENHRY and SYGVKD. The CDR3 sequence: CAISPGQGMFPDTGELFF. The CDR3 region has the DNA TGTGCCATCAGCCCGGGACAGGGTATGTTCCCGGACACCGGGGAGCTGTTTTTT.